This passage covers 31 T cell receptor beta chains from one sample sequenced in a study of shared clonotypes between healthy human individuals. Assay used: immunoSEQ multiplex PCR; TCRdb lists only in-frame clones, some missing. There are 1,400,000 or so clones in the sample; less than 99% occur only once, and approximately 0.4% lies in the top ten. Source material: naive CD4+ T cells sorted from blood. The subset denotes: CD45RA+ positively selected. These receptors came from a young man in good health.

The V call is TRBV30, the J call TRBJ2-7; no clear D gene. The V gene's germline CDR1 is GTSNPN and CDR2 SVGIG (reference sequence). V shed 2 bases and J shed 2 bases, with 10 bases lying between them. The CDR3 has 13 residues. For the CDR3, the DNA is TGTGCCTGGAGTACGTGGCGGACCTACGAGCAGTACTTC. It is translated as CAWSTWRTYEQYF.

The chain links TRBV14 to TRBJ1-4; 9 bases agree with TRBD1. CDR1 and CDR2 (germline): SGHDN, FVKESK. The CDR3 is made up of 18 amino acids. The ends lost 3 bases at V and 7 bases at J; junction bases unmatched: 15. This CDR3 reads CASSHRSGAGQGFEKLFF. The CDR3 nucleotides are TGTGCCAGCAGCCACCGCTCGGGAGCCGGACAGGGGTTTGAAAAACTGTTTTTT.

The rearrangement joins TRBV6-5 to TRBJ2-1; the D call may be TRBD1 or TRBD2 (5 bases each). Trimming pared 5 bases from V and 12 bases from J, leaving 23 bases between. Germline CDR1 is MNHEY and CDR2 is SVGAGI. There are 15 residues in the CDR3. CDR3 sequence reads: CASSQGPALTFGQFF. CDR3 nucleotides: TGTGCCAGCAGTCAGGGACCGGCTCTCACATTCGGGCAGTTCTTC.

The chain recombines TRBV5-4 with TRBJ2-5; either TRBD1 or TRBD2 may fit D (5 bases each). The germline V and J ends were trimmed by 0 bases and 1 base, with 10 bases remaining between them. In germline, CDR1 is SGHNT, CDR2 YYREEE (reference sequence). The CDR3 extends over 15 amino acids. The CDR3 loop is CASSLASGTQETQYF. The CDR3 DNA is TGTGCCAGCAGCTTGGCAAGTGGGACCCAAGAGACCCAGTACTTC.

This chain uses TRBV29-1 with TRBJ1-3; D ambiguous. V dropped 2 bases and J dropped 0 bases, with 5 bases sitting between them. The CDR3 is 13 amino acids. Germline assignment: CDR1 SQVTM and CDR2 ANQGSEA. CDR3 DNA sequence: TGCAGCGTTGAATCGAGCTCTGGAAACACCATATATTTT. Protein: CSVESSSGNTIYF.

With regard to this clone: Other DNA sequences in this specimen translate into the identical CDR3. The chain links TRBV10-3 to TRBJ2-7; 7 positions agree with TRBD1. With V trimmed by 0 bases and J by 2 bases, 1 base remained unmatched. The CDR3 loop spans 14 amino acids. Per germline, CDR1 ENHRY and CDR2 SYGVKD. The CDR3 coding sequence is TGTGCCATCAGTGAGTCTGGGACAGCCTACGAGCAGTACTTC. Encoded protein: CAISESGTAYEQYF.

The V and J genes are TRBV9 and TRBJ2-5; the match to TRBD1 covers 8 bases. The CDR3 runs to 14 residues. In germline, CDR1 is SGDLS, CDR2 YYNGEE. V lost 3 bases and J lost 3; bases outside the gene matches: 4. The CDR3 DNA is TGTGCCAGCAGCGAAAGGACAGGGAAAGAGACCCAGTACTTC. Translating gives CASSERTGKETQYF.

CDR3 DNA sequence: TGTGCCAGCAGCCAAGATATGGCATTTGGAAACACCATATATTTT. This codes for CASSQDMAFGNTIYF. This chain joins TRBV14 and TRBJ1-3, with D uncertain. Germline V lookup: CDR1 SGHDN, CDR2 FVKESK. The CDR3 is 15 residues long. Trimming pared 0 bases from V and 3 bases from J, leaving 9 bases between.

The chain combines TRBV28 with TRBJ2-3; D uncertain. Trimming removed 6 bases at V and 6 bases at J, with 13 bases between. Germline V CDR1 and CDR2: MDHEN, SYDVKM. The CDR3 runs 13 residues. As DNA, the CDR3 is TGTGCCAGCAGCGTTCCTCCGGTGGATACGCAGTATTTT. Residues: CASSVPPVDTQYF.

The chain employs TRBV4-1 and TRBJ2-5, with D perhaps given as TRBD1 or TRBD2 (5 bases each). Germline CDR1 is MGHRA and CDR2 is YSYEKL. The V gene lost 4 bases and the J gene lost 3 bases, with 6 bases spanning the gap. This CDR3 is built from 12 residues. CDR3 in DNA: TGCGCCAGCAGCCTGGGGGAAGAGACCCAGTACTTC. Protein product: CASSLGEETQYF.

This chain connects TRBV19 to TRBJ2-2, with D possibly TRBD1 on 6 matching bases. Trimming removed 3 bases at V and 1 base at J, with 9 bases between. This CDR3 is 15 amino acids long. Germline loops: CDR1 LNHDA, CDR2 SQIVND (reference sequence). The CDR3 spells CASSIRGQNTGELFF. The CDR3 DNA reads as TGTGCCAGTAGTATTAGGGGACAGAACACCGGGGAGCTGTTTTTT.

The chain carries TRBV14 and TRBJ2-5; D is unclear. Trimming removed 0 bases from V and 2 bases from J, with 1 base in between. The CDR3 consists of 12 residues. Germline CDR1 and CDR2: SGHDN and FVKESK. The chain's CDR3 is CASSQEQETQYF. CDR3 sequence (DNA): TGTGCCAGCAGCCAAGAACAAGAGACCCAGTACTTC.

The V and J genes are TRBV9 and TRBJ2-7; the match to TRBD1 covers 7 bases. V was clipped by 3 bases and J by 5 bases; unmatched bases: 8. This CDR3 contains 14 residues. The germline gives CDR1 SGDLS, CDR2 YYNGEE. As DNA, the CDR3 is TGTGCCAGCAGCGCACAGGGGATACTGGACGAGCAGTACTTC. Translation: CASSAQGILDEQYF.

To note about this clone: Additional DNA sequences in this sample encode the identical CDR3. This chain connects TRBV7-9 to TRBJ2-3, with 10 positions matching TRBD2. Unmatched junction bases numbered 0, after V lost 3 bases and J lost 3 bases. Germline V gene data show CDR1 as SEHNR and CDR2 as FQNEAQ (reference sequence). The CDR3 sequence is 14 residues long. The CDR3 region is CASSLGLATDTQYF. The CDR3 DNA reads TGTGCCAGCAGCTTGGGACTAGCGACAGATACGCAGTATTTT. The full variable domain, in which reference TRBV7-9 and TRBJ2-3 provide the parts outside the CDR3, is DTGVSQNPRHKITKRGQNVTFRCDPISEHNRLYWYRQTLGQGPEFLTYFQNEAQLEKSRLLSDRFSAERPKGSFSTLEIQRTEQGDSAMYLCASSLGLATDTQYFGPGTRLTVL.

V and J are TRBV4-3 and TRBJ1-1; D unresolved. Trimming stripped 6 bases from V and 6 bases from J, with 17 bases between. Per germline, CDR1 LGHNA and CDR2 YSLEER. The CDR3 runs 14 residues. The chain's CDR3 is CASRAVGVGSEAFF. CDR3 nucleotide sequence: TGCGCCAGCAGGGCTGTGGGCGTCGGCTCTGAAGCTTTCTTT.

The V and J genes are TRBV29-1 and TRBJ1-3; D is uncertain. The CDR3 runs 13 residues. CDR1 SQVTM and CDR2 ANQGSEA come from the germline V gene. The V and J ends lost 7 bases and 7 bases respectively, with 17 bases between them. This chain's CDR3 is CSAALSIGNTIYF. The DNA for the CDR3 is TGCAGCGCGGCACTTTCGATAGGCAACACCATATATTTT.

About this clone itself: Distinct nucleotide sequences in the sample also encode this CDR3. The genes are TRBV11-3 and TRBJ2-7; no clear D gene. Germline lookup yields CDR1 SGHNT and CDR2 YENEEA. V lost 1 base, J lost 0 bases, and 7 bases lay in between. The CDR3 runs to 14 residues. The CDR3 DNA reads as TGTGCCAGCAGCTTAGGCGGCAGCTCCTACGAGCAGTACTTC. Protein sequence: CASSLGGSSYEQYF.

The chain carries TRBV7-3 and TRBJ2-1; TRBD2 matches at 9 bases. Germline values: CDR1 SGHTA, CDR2 FQGTGA. The CDR3 contains 15 residues. V lost 5 bases to trimming and J lost 6 bases; unmatched junction nucleotides: 8. The CDR3 reads CASSPRTSAPNEQFF. The CDR3 nucleotides read TGTGCCAGCAGCCCACGGACTAGCGCCCCCAATGAGCAGTTCTTC.

The gene calls are TRBV30 and TRBJ1-1; D perhaps matches TRBD1 (5 bases). Germline-derived CDR1 and CDR2 are GTSNPN and SVGIG (reference sequence). CDR3 length: 13 residues. Trimming took 3 bases from V and 1 from J, leaving 9 bases between them. The CDR3 loop is CAWSPQANTEAFF. For the CDR3, the DNA is TGTGCCTGGAGCCCACAGGCGAACACTGAAGCTTTCTTT.

This chain links TRBV5-6 with TRBJ1-3; no definite D call. The CDR3 has 14 amino acids. Germline CDR1 reads SGHDT; CDR2 reads YYEEEE. Trimming pared 4 bases from V and 3 bases from J, leaving 11 bases between. The CDR3 nucleotides read TGTGCCAGCAGCAGACCACAAGGTGGAAACACCATATATTTT. It yields the protein CASSRPQGGNTIYF. The whole variable domain, filled in from reference TRBV5-6 and TRBJ1-3, reads DAGVTQSPTHLIKTRGQQVTLRCSPKSGHDTVSWYQQALGQGPQFIFQYYEEEERQRGNFPDRFSGHQFPNYSSELNVNALLLGDSALYLCASSRPQGGNTIYFGEGSWLTVV.

This sequence joins TRBV9 and TRBJ2-2; 7 bases align to TRBD1. This CDR3 contains 17 residues. After removal of 3 bases from V and 4 bases from J, the junction contained 12 bases not matched to a gene. Germline CDR1 is SGDLS and CDR2 is YYNGEE. CDR3 protein: CASSETGFEGGTGELFF. The CDR3 DNA is TGTGCCAGCAGCGAGACAGGGTTTGAAGGAGGCACCGGGGAGCTGTTTTTT. The whole variable domain, filled in from reference TRBV9 and TRBJ2-2, reads DSGVTQTPKHLITATGQRVTLRCSPRSGDLSVYWYQQSLDQGLQFLIQYYNGEERAKGNILERFSAQQFPDLHSELNLSSLELGDSALYFCASSETGFEGGTGELFFGEGSRLTVL.

This clone was detected only once. In DNA, the CDR3 is TGTGCCAGCAGTTTGCTGACTGGGGGATTCCACGAGCAGTACTTC. The encoded protein is CASSLLTGGFHEQYF. V is TRBV28 and J is TRBJ2-7; D could derive from TRBD1 or TRBD2 (5 bases each). Germline V gene lookup returns CDR1 MDHEN and CDR2 SYDVKM. The V end was cut by 3 bases, the J end by 5 bases, with 17 bases between. There are 15 residues in the CDR3. Looking up the rest from reference TRBV28 and TRBJ2-7 gives the full variable domain: DVKVTQSSRYLVKRTGEKVFLECVQDMDHENMFWYRQDPGLGLRLIYFSYDVKMKEKGDIPEGYSVSREKKERFSLILESASTNQTSMYLCASSLLTGGFHEQYFGPGTRLTVT.

The rearrangement joins TRBV5-1 to TRBJ2-3; 14 bases map to TRBD2. CDR1 SGHRS and CDR2 YFSETQ come from the germline V gene. This CDR3 spans 20 amino acids. J gave up 4 bases and V 0 bases, and 13 bases lay outside the gene matches. The CDR3 sequence is CASSLDSRLAGGPVADTQYF. CDR3 DNA: TGCGCCAGCAGCTTGGACTCTAGACTAGCGGGAGGGCCGGTTGCAGATACGCAGTATTTT.

This chain uses TRBV5-8 with TRBJ2-7; D is possibly TRBD1 (6 bases). The germline V and J ends were trimmed by 4 bases and 1 base, with 9 bases remaining between them. This CDR3 region has 13 residues. Germline V gene sequence: CDR1 SGHTS, CDR2 YDEGEE. The CDR3 coding sequence is TGTGCCAGCAGCCGAGGACAGTCCTACGAGCAGTACTTC. This codes for CASSRGQSYEQYF.

The J gene is TRBJ2-3, the V gene TRBV10-3; D may be TRBD1 (5 bases). Germline CDR1 ENHRY, CDR2 SYGVKD. The V end lost 2 bases, the J end lost 2 bases, and 11 bases lay between the germline ends. The CDR3 covers 15 residues. The CDR3 region is CAISEPRTLTDTQYF. DNA of the CDR3: TGTGCCATCAGTGAGCCGAGGACACTCACAGATACGCAGTATTTT.

The chain joins TRBV9 to TRBJ2-7, with D unclear. CDR3 length: 15 residues. Germline V gene lookup returns CDR1 SGDLS and CDR2 YYNGEE. Trimming shortened V by 4 bases and J by 0 bases, and 14 bases separated the two germline ends. The CDR3 DNA follows: TGTGCCAGCAGCACCCGGACGATTAGCTCCTACGAGCAGTACTTC. This translates into CASSTRTISSYEQYF.

A remark on this clone: One end of the junction fails to match germline, which may point to a read error. Distinct nucleotide sequences in the sample also encode this CDR3. The chain is built from TRBV7-8 and TRBJ2-2; no reliable D call. Germline-derived CDR1 and CDR2 are SGHVS and FQNEAQ. The CDR3 sequence is 12 residues long. The DNA of the CDR3 is TGTGCCAGTAGCTTTGGCACCGGGGAGCTGTTTTTT. Its protein is CASSFGTGELFF.

This clone was seen just once. V usage is TRBV5-4 and J usage is TRBJ1-2; D may be TRBD1 (5 bases). This CDR3 spans 14 amino acids. V dropped 2 bases and J dropped 2 bases, with 10 bases sitting between them. Germline lookup yields CDR1 SGHNT and CDR2 YYREEE (reference sequence). CDR3 in amino acids: CASSFPGRNYGYTF. CDR3 DNA sequence: TGTGCCAGCAGCTTCCCGGGGCGAAACTATGGCTACACCTTC.

V and J are TRBV5-1 and TRBJ2-7; 9 nucleotides match TRBD1. The CDR3 is 16 amino acids. J gave up 2 bases and V 4 bases, and 10 bases lay outside the gene matches. Germline CDR1 is SGHRS and CDR2 is YFSETQ. CDR3 bases: TGCGCCAGCAGCGAATACTCCGGGACAGGGCCCTACGAGCAGTACTTC. Translating it yields CASSEYSGTGPYEQYF.

The gene calls are TRBV4-2 and TRBJ2-4; D not resolved. CDR1 is LGHNA, CDR2 YNFKEQ, per germline. V was trimmed by 1 base and J by 0 bases, leaving 7 bases between them. This CDR3 is built from 15 residues. This chain's CDR3 is CASSQARVAKNIQYF. The CDR3 nucleotides are TGTGCCAGCAGCCAAGCCCGCGTAGCCAAAAACATTCAGTACTTC.

This clone was recorded only once. Other DNA sequences within the sample encode an identical CDR3. The CDR3 DNA reads as TGCGCCAGCAGCTTACTAGCGGGAGTTGACAATGAGCAGTTCTTC. Translating it yields CASSLLAGVDNEQFF. J is TRBJ2-1 and V is TRBV5-1, with 11 bases aligning to TRBD2. J gave up 5 bases and V 2 bases, and 3 bases lay outside the gene matches. Germline lookup yields CDR1 SGHRS and CDR2 YFSETQ. The CDR3 covers 15 residues. Drawing the rest from reference TRBV5-1 and TRBJ2-1, the complete variable domain is KAGVTQTPRYLIKTRGQQVTLSCSPISGHRSVSWYQQTPGQGLQFLFEYFSETQRNKGNFPGRFSGRQFSNSRSEMNVSTLELGDSALYLCASSLLAGVDNEQFFGPGTRLTVL.